Listed below are T cell receptor beta chains from one sample, sequenced in a study of Ad26.COV2.S vaccination and SARS-CoV-2 variants. Profiled with immunoSEQ multiplex PCR; TCRdb holds only in-frame clones, not every one. The data show 500,000 or so clones, roughly 89% seen once. The sequences come from peripheral blood, collected in a trial of Ad26.COV2.S vaccine versus placebo. These receptors originate from a person between 18 and 59 years old who received the Ad26.COV2.S COVID-19 vaccine or a placebo. CDR3s include the opening cysteine and the closing phenylalanine or tryptophan. D genes are given only for firm matches. Rows may omit the clone size; those that give it use once, few, many or a size class.

cdr3_length | clone_size | j_call | v_call | d_call | cdr3_aa | cdr3_nt
16 | once | TRBJ2-7 | TRBV5-5 | TRBD1 | CASSFYPGTGGDEQYF | TGTGCCAGCAGCTTCTACCCCGGGACAGGGGGAGACGAGCAGTACTTC
14 | NA | TRBJ1-1 | TRBV18 | NA | CASSPPTGNTEAFF | TGTGCCAGCTCACCACCGACGGGAAACACTGAAGCTTTCTTT
13 | NA | TRBJ1-1 | TRBV4-2 | NA | CASSSPTTGEAFF | TGTGCCAGCAGCTCACCCACGACGGGGGAAGCTTTCTTT
14 | once | TRBJ2-7 | TRBV27 | NA | CASSFGDSTYEQYF | TGTGCCAGCAGTTTCGGCGATTCAACCTACGAGCAGTACTTC
14 | once | TRBJ2-3 | TRBV30 | TRBD1 | CAWSRTGGTDTQYF | TGTGCCTGGAGTAGGACAGGGGGCACAGATACGCAGTATTTT
18 | NA | TRBJ2-2 | TRBV4-1 | NA | CASSHQSRGRGSTGELFF | TGCGCCAGCAGCCACCAGAGCAGGGGGAGGGGATCCACCGGGGAGCTGTTTTTT
18 | NA | TRBJ1-2 | TRBV7-2 | NA | CASSLVGGPSTANYGYTF | TGTGCCAGCAGCTTAGTAGGGGGGCCCTCAACCGCTAACTATGGCTACACCTTC
19 | NA | TRBJ1-3 | TRBV19 | NA | CASSIGLPGRAYSGNTIYF | TGTGCCAGTAGTATAGGCCTCCCAGGGCGCGCTTACTCTGGAAACACCATATATTTT
17 | NA | TRBJ2-2 | TRBV19 | NA | CASKEGRKKGYTGELFF | TGTGCCAGTAAGGAAGGAAGGAAAAAGGGATACACCGGGGAGCTGTTTTTT
14 | NA | TRBJ1-1 | TRBV5-1 | NA | CASSSLDSNTEAFF | TGCGCCAGCAGCTCCCTTGACAGCAACACTGAAGCTTTCTTT
15 | once | TRBJ2-3 | TRBV4-3 | NA | CASSQGAQGTDTQYF | TGCGCCAGCAGCCAAGGGGCCCAGGGGACAGATACGCAGTATTTT
14 | NA | TRBJ2-3 | TRBV9 | NA | CASSERSKTDTQYF | TGTGCCAGCAGCGAGAGGAGTAAGACAGATACGCAGTATTTT
12 | NA | TRBJ2-1 | TRBV29-1 | NA | CSVEEVAVEQFF | TGCAGCGTTGAAGAAGTGGCGGTTGAGCAGTTCTTC
13 | NA | TRBJ2-5 | TRBV2 | TRBD2 | CASSRTSPETQYF | TGTGCCAGCAGCAGGACTAGCCCAGAGACCCAGTACTTC
15 | NA | TRBJ2-3 | TRBV7-2 | NA | CASSLPLQHTDTQYF | TGTGCCAGCAGCCTTCCCCTGCAGCACACAGATACGCAGTATTTT
15 | few | TRBJ2-2 | TRBV30 | TRBD2 | CAWSVAGGHTGELFF | TGTGCCTGGAGTGTAGCGGGGGGGCACACCGGGGAGCTGTTTTTT
15 | NA | TRBJ2-3 | TRBV28 | NA | CASSGGGSRTDTQYF | TGTGCCAGCAGTGGGGGGGGCTCGCGCACAGATACGCAGTATTTT
15 | NA | TRBJ2-1 | TRBV3-1/TRBV3-2 | NA | CASSRGLFSYNEQFF | TGTGCCAGCAGCCGGGGACTCTTCTCCTACAATGAGCAGTTCTTC
15 | NA | TRBJ2-2 | TRBV4-3 | NA | CASSLQTGNTGELFF | TGCGCCAGCAGCCTCCAAACAGGAAACACCGGGGAGCTGTTTTTT
17 | NA | TRBJ2-6 | TRBV5-8 | NA | CASSWGTDNSGANVLTF | TGTGCCAGCAGCTGGGGGACCGATAACTCTGGGGCCAACGTCCTGACTTTC
16 | NA | TRBJ2-7 | TRBV7-2 | NA | CASSLVLASPSYEQYF | TGTGCCAGCAGCTTAGTACTAGCTAGCCCATCCTACGAGCAGTACTTC
13 | NA | TRBJ2-5 | TRBV7-3 | NA | CASSLELGGTQYF | TGTGCCAGCAGCTTAGAACTTGGGGGGACCCAGTACTTC
15 | NA | TRBJ2-7 | TRBV10-3 | TRBD2 | CAISLAGGSAYEQYF | TGTGCCATCAGTCTAGCGGGGGGTAGCGCCTACGAGCAGTACTTC
13 | NA | TRBJ1-2 | TRBV5-1 | NA | CASSLRTSYGYTF | TGCGCCAGCAGCTTGCGGACATCCTATGGCTACACCTTC
16 | NA | TRBJ1-1 | TRBV5-1 | TRBD1 | CASSGVLGTGNTEAFF | TGCGCCAGCAGCGGAGTATTAGGGACAGGGAACACTGAAGCTTTCTTT
14 | once | TRBJ2-2 | TRBV19 | NA | CASTRGQNTGELFF | TGTGCCAGTACCCGAGGACAGAACACCGGGGAGCTGTTTTTT
15 | NA | TRBJ2-3 | TRBV10-3 | NA | CAISDPGTSTDTQYF | TGTGCCATCAGTGACCCCGGGACTAGCACAGATACGCAGTATTTT
14 | NA | TRBJ2-3 | TRBV5-4 | NA | CASSLRVAADTQYF | TGTGCCAGCAGCTTAAGGGTAGCAGCAGATACGCAGTATTTT
14 | NA | TRBJ1-2 | TRBV6-2/TRBV6-3 | NA | CASSMARDPIFYTF | TGTGCCAGCAGTATGGCCCGGGACCCAATTTTCTACACCTTC
17 | few | TRBJ1-6 | TRBV4-1 | NA | CASSRADGGIRDSPLHF | TGCGCCAGCAGCCGGGCGGACGGGGGTATTAGAGATTCACCCCTCCACTTT
17 | NA | TRBJ1-2 | TRBV28 | TRBD1 | CATLHHGTGSPQDGYTF | TGTGCCACCCTCCACCACGGGACAGGGTCTCCACAGGATGGCTACACCTTC
15 | NA | TRBJ1-5 | TRBV4-2 | TRBD1 | CASRNRDRGNQPQHF | TGTGCCAGCCGAAACCGGGACAGAGGCAATCAGCCCCAGCATTTT